The next 9 T cell receptor beta chains were all read from a single sample in a study of identical twins. MiXCR was run by TCRdb on the 5' RACE reads, yielding one entry per CDR3 protein. This table holds roughly 230,000 distinct CDR3 sequences, around 8.3% found once. The sample also formed part of further work on yellow fever vaccine responses in identical twins.

Sequences were obtained from CD8+ T cells sorted from blood. The receptors shown here come from a woman younger than 30 in good health.

This clonotype occurred a few times. The chain uses TRBV12-3 or TRBV12-4 and TRBJ2-2, with D unresolved. The CDR3 loop spans 17 amino acids. V dropped 3 bases and J dropped 1 base, with 15 bases sitting between them. The CDR3 here is CASSFNPGRLNTGELFF. DNA of the CDR3: TGTGCCAGCAGTTTCAATCCTGGCAGACTGAACACCGGGGAGCTGTTTTTT.

J is TRBJ2-3 and V is TRBV5-1; maybe TRBD2 (5 bases). The CDR3 is 13 residues long. Germline-derived CDR1 and CDR2 are SGHRS and YFSETQ. Trimming left V 2 bases short and J 3 bases short, with 7 bases between. CDR3 region: CASSFWETDTQYF. In nucleotides, the CDR3 is TGCGCCAGCAGCTTCTGGGAGACAGATACGCAGTATTTT.

The genes are TRBV9 and TRBJ1-3; weak D call: TRBD1 (5 bases). This CDR3 comprises 16 residues. Germline lookup yields CDR1 SGDLS and CDR2 YYNGEE. V was trimmed by 0 bases and J by 0 bases, leaving 10 bases between them. In DNA form, the CDR3 reads TGTGCCAGCAGCGTAGCTCGGCAGGGCTCTGGAAACACCATATATTTT. Translated: CASSVARQGSGNTIYF.

This clonotype was seen a few times. This chain joins TRBV30 and TRBJ2-7; tentative D call: TRBD1 (6 bases). Germline V gene data show CDR1 as GTSNPN and CDR2 as SVGIG (reference sequence). This CDR3 is 16 amino acids long. Trimming took off 0 bases at V and 2 bases at J, with 17 bases between the two ends. The CDR3 loop reads CAWSVPMGHLTYEQYF. DNA for the CDR3: TGTGCCTGGAGTGTTCCCATGGGACACCTGACCTACGAGCAGTACTTC.

This clonotype was recorded once. V and J are TRBV13 and TRBJ2-1; D remains ambiguous. CDR1 and CDR2 from the germline V gene are PRHDT and FYEKMQ (reference sequence). Trimming stripped 5 bases from V and 8 bases from J, with 10 bases between. This CDR3 region has 12 residues. The CDR3 spells CASSSKGDEQFF. DNA for the CDR3: TGTGCCAGCAGCAGTAAGGGTGATGAGCAGTTCTTC.

This chain connects TRBV27 to TRBJ2-5; 9 bases map to TRBD2. With V trimmed by 5 bases and J by 3 bases, 19 bases remained unmatched. This CDR3 comprises 19 residues. CDR1 MNHEY and CDR2 SMNVEV come from the germline V gene (reference sequence). The CDR3 spells CASSPFGAGVAGAEETQYF. The CDR3 DNA sequence: TGTGCCAGCAGTCCCTTTGGCGCTGGTGTAGCGGGAGCTGAAGAGACCCAGTACTTC.

Many counts were recorded for this clonotype. The chain carries TRBV5-1 and TRBJ2-7; 8 bases map to TRBD2. The V segment lost 0 bases and the J segment 3 bases; nucleotides outside the gene matches: 8. Per the germline V gene, CDR1 is SGHRS and CDR2 is YFSETQ. The length of the CDR3 is 16 residues. The CDR3 protein is CASSLAGSGGRYEQYF. The CDR3 coding sequence is TGCGCCAGCAGCTTGGCCGGGAGCGGGGGACGCTACGAGCAGTACTTC.

This clonotype was counted between two and nine times. V is TRBV20-1 and J is TRBJ2-7, with D possibly TRBD1 on 6 matching bases. This CDR3 spans 16 amino acids. Trimming left V 7 bases short and J 0 bases short, with 22 bases between. The germline CDR1 and CDR2 sequences are DFQATT and SNEGSKA (reference sequence). The CDR3 sequence is CSVLSGRQALSYEQYF. The CDR3 DNA is TGCAGTGTTTTAAGCGGCCGACAGGCGCTCTCCTACGAGCAGTACTTC.

This chain links TRBV11-2 with TRBJ2-1; D not certain. The CDR3 covers 12 residues. Germline V gene sequence: CDR1 SGHAT, CDR2 FQNNGV. V lost 3 bases and J 7 bases, leaving 7 bases between the germline ends. CDR3 nucleotides: TGTGCCAGCAGCTTCATTACGAATGAGCAGTTCTTC. Translated, it gives CASSFITNEQFF.